Each of the 16 T cell receptor beta chains below was sequenced from the same sample in a study of post-analysis software for immune sequencing data. Prepared libraries of TCR beta cDNA carried unique molecular identifiers. Each CDR3 protein is one row after TCRdb ran MiXCR on the PCR reads. The data contain about 620,000 distinct CDR3 sequences, 44% of them singletons. For these TCRs, the target antigens are not known. Whole-study findings and limits: When patients were compared with controls, four to six TRBV segments were more frequent, TRBV5-6, TRBV5-1 and TRBV20-1 among them.

The specimen was blood. Receptors originate from a girl aged 10-17 years with multiple sclerosis.

The rearrangement links TRBV24-1 to TRBJ2-5, with D unresolved. Trimming left V 2 bases short and J 6 bases short, with 18 bases between. In germline, CDR1 is KGHDR, CDR2 SFDVKD. The CDR3 totals 16 residues. Written as DNA, the CDR3 is TGTGCCACCAGTGATTCTCAGGCGTCGGGTTTGAAGACCCAGTACTTC. It is translated as CATSDSQASGLKTQYF.

This clonotype was observed a handful of times. One end of the junction does not line up with germline, which may come from a read error. The V call is TRBV29-1, the J call TRBJ2-1, with D unresolved. Germline assignment: CDR1 SQVTM and CDR2 ANQGSEA. CDR3 length equals 12 residues. For the CDR3, the DNA is TGCAGCGTTGACCGACGGTACAATGAGCGGTTCTTC. Amino acid sequence: CSVDRRYNERFF.

The genes are TRBV7-9 and TRBJ1-4; no clear D gene. This CDR3 has 13 residues. Trimming cost V 3 bases and J 8 bases, with 10 bases left between them. The V gene's germline CDR1 is SEHNR and CDR2 FQNEAQ (reference sequence). CDR3 sequence: CASSFSPPEKLFF. The CDR3 DNA sequence: TGTGCCAGCAGCTTTTCCCCTCCCGAAAAACTGTTTTTT.

The V gene is TRBV20-1, the J gene TRBJ2-7; possibly TRBD1 for D (5 bases). Trimming took off 3 bases at V and 5 bases at J, with 11 bases between the two ends. Per germline, CDR1 DFQATT and CDR2 SNEGSKA (reference sequence). This CDR3 spans 12 amino acids. CDR3 in DNA: TGCAGTGCTAGTCCTGGGGCGGACGAGCAGTACTTC. Translation gives CSASPGADEQYF.

The chain couples TRBV12-3 or TRBV12-4 to TRBJ2-5; D assignment may be TRBD1 or TRBD2 (5 bases each). This CDR3 region has 13 residues. Deletions cut 0 bases from V and 11 bases from J, with 13 bases between. CDR3 in DNA: TGTGCCAGCAGTTTAGCGCCCGGCTGGGGGCAGTACTTC. Translation: CASSLAPGWGQYF.

The sample holds one count of this clonotype. This chain uses TRBV6-5 with TRBJ2-5, with TRBD2 matching 7 bases. The DNA end lines up better with TRBJ2-7; the J call may be wrong. Germline V gene lookup returns CDR1 MNHEY and CDR2 SVGAGI. This CDR3 is 16 amino acids long. The CDR3 sequence is CASSYSRRGNSYEQYF. The DNA for the CDR3 is TGTGCCAGCAGTTACTCGCGGCGGGGGAACTCCTACGAGCAGTACTTC.

In this sample, this clonotype turned up a few times. The chain combines TRBV6-2 or TRBV6-3 with TRBJ1-2, with 10 bases lining up with TRBD1. This CDR3 comprises 14 residues. Unmatched junction bases numbered 5, after V lost 4 bases and J lost 6 bases. Germline assignment: CDR1 MNHEY and CDR2 SVGEGT. The CDR3 region has the DNA TGTGCCAGCAGTTCATCCGGGACAGGGGATGGCTACACCTTC. Amino acids: CASSSSGTGDGYTF.

CDR3 bases: TGTGCCAGCACCCCCATGGGAGGGGCCGAATTCGAGCAGTACTTC. The encoded protein is CASTPMGGAEFEQYF. The chain carries TRBV11-2 and TRBJ2-7; TRBD2 agrees at 7 bases. CDR1 is SGHAT and CDR2 is FQNNGV in the germline V gene. The junction had 15 bases not matched to a gene; V was cut back by 7 bases and J by 6 bases. The CDR3 has 15 residues.

The chain combines TRBV7-8 with TRBJ2-7; 8 bases are a match to TRBD1. The germline gives CDR1 SGHVS, CDR2 FQNEAQ. The V segment lost 2 bases and the J segment 5 bases; nucleotides outside the gene matches: 8. This CDR3 region has 15 residues. This CDR3 is CASSLRTGTGDEQYF. CDR3 sequence (DNA): TGTGCCAGCAGCTTACGGACAGGGACCGGCGACGAGCAGTACTTC.

The chain links TRBV27 to TRBJ2-1; D is unclear. The end of the DNA aligns better with TRBJ2-7, so the J call may be wrong. CDR3 length: 15 amino acids. The germline V gene encodes CDR1 MNHEY and CDR2 SMNVEV (reference sequence). Here the CDR3 reads CASSLSEGSYNEQYF. The DNA for the CDR3 is TGTGCCAGCAGTTTAAGCGAAGGCTCCTACAATGAGCAGTACTTC.

The CDR3 nucleotides read TGTGCCAGCAGCGGGACTAGCGGGAGCCCCCACGAGCAGTACTTC. Encoded protein: CASSGTSGSPHEQYF. The V gene is TRBV2, the J gene TRBJ2-4; 14 bases fit TRBD2. The J call is uncertain, as TRBJ2-7 better fits the DNA end. The germline CDR1 and CDR2 sequences are SNHLY and FYNNEI. The CDR3 covers 15 residues.

The chain links TRBV12-3 or TRBV12-4 to TRBJ2-7; D remains unclear. V lost 6 bases and J 5 bases, leaving 17 bases between the germline ends. This CDR3 is 14 amino acids long. The CDR3 sequence is CASRTSKGWDEQYF. CDR3 sequence (DNA): TGTGCCAGCAGGACCTCCAAAGGGTGGGACGAGCAGTACTTC.

The chain links TRBV7-9 to TRBJ2-1; possible D gene TRBD2, 5 bases. Germline-derived CDR1 and CDR2 are SEHNR and FQNEAQ (reference sequence). The CDR3 covers 13 residues. V was shortened by 10 bases and J by 9 bases, with 19 bases between the two germline ends. The CDR3 DNA is TGTGCCACCCCCTTGGACTGGGAAGGTGAGCAGTTCTTC. Its translation is CATPLDWEGEQFF. Full variable domain (remainder filled in from reference TRBV7-9 and TRBJ2-1): DTGVSQNPRHKITKRGQNVTFRCDPISEHNRLYWYRQTLGQGPEFLTYFQNEAQLEKSRLLSDRFSAERPKGSFSTLEIQRTEQGDSAMYLCATPLDWEGEQFFGPGTRLTVL.

The rearrangement links TRBV7-2 to TRBJ2-5; D uncertain. CDR3 length: 14 residues. Per the germline V gene, CDR1 is SGHTA and CDR2 is FQGNSA. Between the trimmed V and J ends, which lost 2 bases and 4 bases, there was a span of 11 bases. The CDR3 DNA reads TGTGCCAGCAGCTTATTTGACTGGGGAGAGACCCAGTACTTC. As protein: CASSLFDWGETQYF.

This chain uses TRBV5-1 with TRBJ1-1, with a possible D match to TRBD1 (5 bases). The CDR3 extends over 14 amino acids. Germline lookup yields CDR1 SGHRS and CDR2 YFSETQ. V was shortened by 2 bases and J by 6 bases, with 14 bases between the two germline ends. CDR3 DNA sequence: TGCGCCAGCAGCTTACAGGACCCGGGGGCTGAAGCTTTCTTT. Its protein is CASSLQDPGAEAFF.

The sample holds a few counts of this clonotype. This rearrangement joins TRBV12-3 or TRBV12-4 to TRBJ2-7; no clear D. The V and J ends lost 3 bases and 0 bases respectively, with 15 bases between them. The CDR3 runs to 16 residues. The CDR3 DNA sequence: TGTGCCAGCAGTTTCCCCAGCCAGAAAGGCTCCTACGAGCAGTACTTC. This sequence encodes CASSFPSQKGSYEQYF.